The 28 T cell receptor beta chains below were found in one sample sequenced in a study of cytomegalovirus exposure and HLA in healthy donors. 60 Vbeta and 13 Jbeta primers were used in PCR. This table comes from immunoSEQ multiplex PCR, and its TCRdb copy is limited to in-frame clones, with some not included. The data hold more than 200,000 clones, with around 79% observed a single time. Sequenced: PBMCs. The receptors originated from a male donor in good health and CMV-seronegative.

The gene calls are TRBV30 and TRBJ2-2; 7 bases line up with TRBD1. Germline V gene lookup returns CDR1 GTSNPN and CDR2 SVGIG (reference sequence). The CDR3 is 14 residues long. V lost 4 bases to trimming and J lost 4 bases; unmatched junction nucleotides: 6. CDR3 in DNA: TGTGCCTGGACTGGGGCAGGGGGCACCGGGGAGCTGTTTTTT. This sequence encodes CAWTGAGGTGELFF.

There are a few counts of this clone. The V gene is TRBV28, the J gene TRBJ1-1, with a weak D call TRBD1 (5 bases). V was cut by 4 bases and J by 1 base, with 13 bases left in between. Germline CDR1 reads MDHEN; CDR2 reads SYDVKM. The CDR3 totals 15 residues. The CDR3: CASSSIGQGNTEAFF. The CDR3 coding sequence is TGTGCCAGCAGTTCCATAGGGCAGGGGAACACTGAAGCTTTCTTT. The entire variable domain, with the rest obtained from reference TRBV28 and TRBJ1-1, is as follows: DVKVTQSSRYLVKRTGEKVFLECVQDMDHENMFWYRQDPGLGLRLIYFSYDVKMKEKGDIPEGYSVSREKKERFSLILESASTNQTSMYLCASSSIGQGNTEAFFGQGTRLTVV.

The chain couples TRBV6-4 to TRBJ2-7, with D possibly TRBD2 on 6 matching bases. The CDR3 loop spans 15 amino acids. Trimming removed 8 bases at V and 5 bases at J, with 22 bases between. Germline values: CDR1 MRHNA, CDR2 SNTAGT. CDR3 nucleotide sequence: TGTGCCAGCGGTACAATGGGAGGTCCTATAGACGAGCAGTACTTC. The encoded protein is CASGTMGGPIDEQYF.

The chain combines TRBV28 with TRBJ1-2, with D tentatively TRBD1 (5 bases). The CDR3 contains 16 residues. The V end was cut by 1 base, the J end by 2 bases, with 14 bases between. Germline V gives CDR1 MDHEN, CDR2 SYDVKM. CDR3 in DNA: TGTGCCAGCAGTTTATCCCGTTTTTCAGGGAACTATGGCTACACCTTC. Its protein is CASSLSRFSGNYGYTF.

The V call is TRBV7-3, the J call TRBJ1-6, with D uncertain. Germline V gene lookup returns CDR1 SGHTA and CDR2 FQGTGA. The CDR3 consists of 12 residues. V lost 5 bases, J lost 12 bases, and 11 bases lay in between. CDR3: CASSPEGGPLHF. The CDR3 DNA is TGTGCCAGCAGCCCTGAGGGTGGACCCCTCCACTTT.

This rearrangement joins TRBV6-5 to TRBJ1-5; TRBD1 is a possible D gene (5 bases). The V and J ends lost 0 bases and 8 bases respectively, with 11 bases between them. This CDR3 is built from 14 residues. Germline lookup yields CDR1 MNHEY and CDR2 SVGAGI. The CDR3 sequence is CASSYSEGVKPQHF. CDR3 sequence (DNA): TGTGCCAGCAGTTACTCGGAAGGGGTTAAGCCCCAGCATTTT.

The J gene is TRBJ1-5, the V gene TRBV27; D not certain. Trimming cost V 3 bases and J 1 base, with 7 bases left between them. Germline CDR1 and CDR2: MNHEY and SMNVEV (reference sequence). This CDR3 is built from 14 residues. CDR3 DNA: TGTGCCAGCAGTTTTAGAGGGAGCAATCAGCCCCAGCATTTT. Translating it yields CASSFRGSNQPQHF.

The genes are TRBV7-3 and TRBJ2-3; 11 bases are shared with TRBD2. The CDR3 sequence is 16 residues long. Trimming cost V 4 bases and J 5 bases; bases outside gene matches: 8. The V gene's germline CDR1 is SGHTA and CDR2 FQGTGA. The CDR3, as DNA: TGTGCCAGCAGCTCGATTAGCGGGAGGGCTAAAGATACGCAGTATTTT. This translates into CASSSISGRAKDTQYF.

V gene TRBV28 combines with J gene TRBJ2-4; a possible D gene is TRBD2 (5 bases). The CDR3 sequence is 13 residues long. Germline CDR1 reads MDHEN; CDR2 reads SYDVKM. Trimming removed 8 bases at V and 1 base at J, with 9 bases between. CDR3: CASRGSAKNIQYF. CDR3 nucleotide sequence: TGTGCCAGCCGAGGGTCGGCCAAAAACATTCAGTACTTC. The entire variable domain, with the rest obtained from reference TRBV28 and TRBJ2-4, is as follows: DVKVTQSSRYLVKRTGEKVFLECVQDMDHENMFWYRQDPGLGLRLIYFSYDVKMKEKGDIPEGYSVSREKKERFSLILESASTNQTSMYLCASRGSAKNIQYFGAGTRLSVL.

CDR3 sequence (DNA): TGTGCCAGCAGTTTAGGGGTAGCGGGGGGGCCGGGGGATACGCAGTATTTT. As protein: CASSLGVAGGPGDTQYF. The chain recombines TRBV28 with TRBJ2-3; 11 nucleotides line up with TRBD2. The trim removed 2 bases at V and 6 bases at J, leaving 10 bases unmatched. CDR1 and CDR2 (germline): MDHEN, SYDVKM. The length of the CDR3 is 17 residues.

The chain combines TRBV4-3 with TRBJ2-2, with D maybe TRBD2 (6 bases). Per the germline V gene, CDR1 is LGHNA and CDR2 is YSLEER. CDR3 length: 15 amino acids. V was trimmed by 0 bases and J by 3 bases, leaving 8 bases between them. The CDR3 region has the DNA TGCGCCAGCAGCCAAGATGGAGGGTACACCGGGGAGCTGTTTTTT. Its protein product is CASSQDGGYTGELFF.

About this clone: One end of the junction varies from germline; a read error may be responsible. Other DNA sequences from this sample encode an identical CDR3 as well. The V call is TRBV29-1, the J call TRBJ1-3; possibly TRBD1 for D (5 bases). This CDR3 has 14 residues. Germline V CDR1 and CDR2: SQVTM, ANQGSEA. The CDR3 DNA reads as TGCAGCGTTGAGAAAGGCAGGGCTGGGAACACCATATATTTT. Protein product: CSVEKGRAGNTIYF.

About this clone itself: The junction shows a germline mismatch at one end, possibly a read error. Other DNA sequences within the sample encode an identical CDR3. V is TRBV5-3 and J is TRBJ1-2; D is unresolved. TRBV5-3 is identified as an open reading frame with a role that is uncertain. The CDR3 consists of 12 residues. As DNA, the CDR3 is TGTGCCAGAAGCCGGGTTGGTCATGGCTACACTTTC. The encoded protein is CARSRVGHGYTF.

The rearrangement links TRBV18 to TRBJ1-3; D is possibly TRBD1 (5 bases). In germline, CDR1 is KGHSH, CDR2 LQKENI. The V end lost 3 bases, the J end lost 8 bases, and 8 bases lay between the germline ends. The CDR3 is 12 residues long. CDR3 bases: TGTGCCAGCTCACCCGCGGGGGACACCATATATTTT. Protein sequence: CASSPAGDTIYF.

The chain couples TRBV5-1 to TRBJ2-5, with D possibly being TRBD1 (7 bases). Trimming stripped 4 bases from V and 5 bases from J, with 18 bases between. CDR1 and CDR2 (germline): SGHRS, YFSETQ. The CDR3 length is 15 residues. For the CDR3, the DNA is TGCGCCAGCAGCCCGGGGGCAGGGGGGCAGGAGACCCAGTACTTC. This translates into CASSPGAGGQETQYF. Full variable domain (outside the CDR3, taken from reference TRBV5-1 and TRBJ2-5): KAGVTQTPRYLIKTRGQQVTLSCSPISGHRSVSWYQQTPGQGLQFLFEYFSETQRNKGNFPGRFSGRQFSNSRSEMNVSTLELGDSALYLCASSPGAGGQETQYFGPGTRLLVL.

For the CDR3, the DNA is TGTGCCTGGAGTGGGGGACTTACCTACGAGCAGTACTTC. It codes for CAWSGGLTYEQYF. The rearrangement links TRBV30 to TRBJ2-7; a weak D match, TRBD2 (6 bases). Germline V gene sequence: CDR1 GTSNPN, CDR2 SVGIG (reference sequence). V shed 1 base and J shed 2 bases, with 9 bases lying between them. The CDR3 is made up of 13 amino acids.

J is TRBJ2-1 and V is TRBV19; 7 nucleotides align to TRBD1. The CDR3 covers 13 residues. The ends lost 4 bases at V and 15 bases at J; junction bases unmatched: 12. Germline CDR1 LNHDA, CDR2 SQIVND (reference sequence). CDR3 sequence: CASSRETGIVGFF. CDR3 bases: TGTGCCAGTAGTAGAGAGACAGGGATAGTAGGGTTCTTC. Full variable domain (remainder filled in from reference TRBV19 and TRBJ2-1): DGGITQSPKYLFRKEGQNVTLSCEQNLNHDAMYWYRQDPGQGLRLIYYSQIVNDFQKGDIAEGYSVSREKKESFPLTVTSAQKNPTAFYLCASSRETGIVGFFGPGTRLTVL.

The V gene is TRBV4-3, the J gene TRBJ2-1; tentative D call: TRBD2 (6 bases). Germline CDR1 and CDR2: LGHNA and YSLEER. Trimming left V 0 bases short and J 4 bases short, with 13 bases between. The length of the CDR3 is 16 residues. CDR3 sequence reads: CASSQDNSGRYNEQFF. In DNA, the CDR3 is TGCGCCAGCAGCCAAGATAATAGCGGTCGATACAATGAGCAGTTCTTC.

This rearrangement joins TRBV5-1 to TRBJ1-4, with 7 bases identical to TRBD1. CDR3 length: 15 residues. J was trimmed by 4 bases and V by 0 bases; bases with no gene match: 3. Germline CDR1 is SGHRS and CDR2 is YFSETQ. This CDR3 reads CASSLGDSRNEKLFF. CDR3 sequence (DNA): TGCGCCAGCAGCTTGGGGGACAGCCGTAATGAAAAACTGTTTTTT.

The rearrangement uses TRBV27 and TRBJ1-2; 9 bases are shared with TRBD1. V gave up 7 bases and J gave up 6 bases; unmatched junction bases: 12. The CDR3 loop spans 15 amino acids. The germline CDR1 and CDR2 sequences are MNHEY and SMNVEV (reference sequence). The CDR3 region has the DNA TGTGCCAGCACCAATCACCCGGGACAGGGCCATGGCTACACCTTC. It is translated as CASTNHPGQGHGYTF.

The genes are TRBV4-3 and TRBJ2-1; 8 bases map to TRBD2. With V trimmed by 1 base and J by 2 bases, 4 bases remained unmatched. CDR1 and CDR2 (germline): LGHNA, YSLEER. The length of the CDR3 is 16 residues. The CDR3 here is CASSQVGRGAYNEQFF. DNA for the CDR3: TGCGCCAGCAGCCAAGTCGGGCGGGGGGCCTACAATGAGCAGTTCTTC.

The V gene is TRBV7-9, the J gene TRBJ2-7; 7 positions match TRBD1. Germline CDR1 and CDR2: SEHNR and FQNEAQ (reference sequence). J lost 1 base, V lost 5 bases, and 11 bases had no gene match. This CDR3 has 16 residues. The CDR3 sequence is CASSTDRDGLSYEQYF. CDR3 bases: TGTGCCAGCAGCACCGACAGGGATGGGTTATCCTACGAGCAGTACTTC.

This chain links TRBV7-9 with TRBJ2-5; 8 bases fit TRBD2. CDR3 length equals 17 residues. The germline gives CDR1 SEHNR, CDR2 FQNEAQ (reference sequence). V shed 1 base and J 4 bases; nucleotides not matched to a gene: 11. This CDR3 reads CASSLGARAGDGETQYF. The CDR3 coding sequence is TGTGCCAGCAGCTTAGGAGCCCGAGCGGGGGACGGAGAGACCCAGTACTTC.

The chain joins TRBV5-6 to TRBJ2-1; D is undetermined. The CDR3 has 11 amino acids. The V gene's germline CDR1 is SGHDT and CDR2 YYEEEE. The germline V and J ends were trimmed by 2 bases and 9 bases, with 6 bases remaining between them. The CDR3: CASSFLFEQFF. CDR3 DNA: TGTGCCAGCAGCTTTCTCTTTGAGCAGTTCTTC.

The chain employs TRBV7-9 and TRBJ1-1; 8 bases line up with TRBD1. V shed 0 bases and J 11 bases; nucleotides not matched to a gene: 8. CDR1 is SEHNR and CDR2 is FQNEAQ in the germline V gene (reference sequence). This CDR3 comprises 14 residues. This chain's CDR3 is CASSLALDRGRAFF. CDR3 sequence (DNA): TGTGCCAGCAGCTTAGCCCTCGACAGGGGACGGGCTTTCTTT.

This rearrangement joins TRBV27 to TRBJ1-1; D ambiguous. This CDR3 comprises 16 residues. V was pared by 5 bases and J by 2 bases, with 18 bases between. The germline V gene has CDR1 MNHEY and CDR2 SMNVEV (reference sequence). Here the CDR3 DNA reads TGTGCCAGCAGTCCCACCGTATTGGAGTATAACACTGAAGCTTTCTTT. As protein: CASSPTVLEYNTEAFF.

This clone was seen a single time. The genes are TRBV19 and TRBJ1-1; D call uncertain. The V gene's germline CDR1 is LNHDA and CDR2 SQIVND (reference sequence). Trimming stripped 5 bases from V and 4 bases from J, with 14 bases between. This CDR3 has 14 residues. DNA of the CDR3: TGTGCCAGTAGTTCCGGGAGGCCGGGCACTGAAGCTTTCTTT. This encodes CASSSGRPGTEAFF.

This clone has only a few counts. The chain uses TRBV15 and TRBJ2-7; 9 positions match TRBD2. The CDR3 is 15 residues long. Germline V lookup: CDR1 LNHNV, CDR2 YYDKDF (reference sequence). The ends lost 3 bases at V and 4 bases at J; junction bases unmatched: 7. Written as DNA, the CDR3 is TGTGCCACCAGCAGGCTGGGTCTAGCGGGATACGAGCAGTACTTC. Translating it yields CATSRLGLAGYEQYF.